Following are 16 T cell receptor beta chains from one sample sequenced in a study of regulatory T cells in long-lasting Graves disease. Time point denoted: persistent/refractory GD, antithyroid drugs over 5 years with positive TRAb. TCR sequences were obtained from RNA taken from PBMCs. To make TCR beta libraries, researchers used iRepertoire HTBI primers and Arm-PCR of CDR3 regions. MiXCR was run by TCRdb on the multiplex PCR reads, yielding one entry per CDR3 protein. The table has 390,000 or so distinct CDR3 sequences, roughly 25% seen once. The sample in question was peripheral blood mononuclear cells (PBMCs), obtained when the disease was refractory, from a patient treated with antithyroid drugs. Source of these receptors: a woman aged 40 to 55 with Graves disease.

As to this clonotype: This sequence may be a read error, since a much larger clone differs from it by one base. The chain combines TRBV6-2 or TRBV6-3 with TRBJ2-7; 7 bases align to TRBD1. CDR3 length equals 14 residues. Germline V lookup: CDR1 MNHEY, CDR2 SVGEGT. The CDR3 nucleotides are TGTGCCAGCAGTGGGTACAGGGGCTCCTGCGAGCAGTACTTC. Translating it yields CASSGYRGSCEQYF.

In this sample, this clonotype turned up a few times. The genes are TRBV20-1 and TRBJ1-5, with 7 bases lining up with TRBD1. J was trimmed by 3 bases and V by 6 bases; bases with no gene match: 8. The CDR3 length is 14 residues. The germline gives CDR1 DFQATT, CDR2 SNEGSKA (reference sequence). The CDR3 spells CSASQGWNNQPQHF. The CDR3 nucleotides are TGCAGTGCATCACAGGGGTGGAACAATCAGCCCCAGCATTTT.

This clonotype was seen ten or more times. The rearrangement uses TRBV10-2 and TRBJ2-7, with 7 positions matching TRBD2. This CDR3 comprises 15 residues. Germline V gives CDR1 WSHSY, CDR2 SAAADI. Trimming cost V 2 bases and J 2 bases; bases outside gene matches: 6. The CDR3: CASSELGLAAYEQYF. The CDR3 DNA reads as TGCGCCAGCAGTGAGCTCGGGCTAGCGGCCTACGAGCAGTACTTC.

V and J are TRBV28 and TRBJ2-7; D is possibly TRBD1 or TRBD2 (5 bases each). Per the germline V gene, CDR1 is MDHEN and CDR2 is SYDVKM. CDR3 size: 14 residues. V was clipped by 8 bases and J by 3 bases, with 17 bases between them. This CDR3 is CASSPPGRLYEQYF. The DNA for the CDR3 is TGTGCCAGCTCACCACCGGGACGGCTCTACGAGCAGTACTTC.

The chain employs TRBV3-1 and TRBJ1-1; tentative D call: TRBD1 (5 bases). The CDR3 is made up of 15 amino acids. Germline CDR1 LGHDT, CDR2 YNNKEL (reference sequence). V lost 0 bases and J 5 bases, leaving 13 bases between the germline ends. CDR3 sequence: CASSQDRGKMTEAFF. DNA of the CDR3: TGTGCCAGCAGCCAAGATAGGGGCAAGATGACTGAAGCTTTCTTT.

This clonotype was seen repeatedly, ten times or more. CDR3 in DNA: TGTGCCATCAGTGAGGGGACAGGGGGCAGGGACTATGGCTACACCTTC. Its protein product is CAISEGTGGRDYGYTF. The chain recombines TRBV10-3 with TRBJ1-2, with 12 positions matching TRBD1. The length of the CDR3 is 16 residues. CDR1 and CDR2 (germline): ENHRY, SYGVKD. The V segment lost 2 bases and the J segment 3 bases; nucleotides outside the gene matches: 4.

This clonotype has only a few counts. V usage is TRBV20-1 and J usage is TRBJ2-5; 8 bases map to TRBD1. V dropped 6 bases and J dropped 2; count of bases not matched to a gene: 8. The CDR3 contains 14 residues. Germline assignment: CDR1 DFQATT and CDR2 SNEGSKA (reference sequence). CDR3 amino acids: CSAYGQGGQETQYF. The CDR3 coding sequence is TGCAGTGCCTACGGACAGGGCGGGCAAGAGACCCAGTACTTC.

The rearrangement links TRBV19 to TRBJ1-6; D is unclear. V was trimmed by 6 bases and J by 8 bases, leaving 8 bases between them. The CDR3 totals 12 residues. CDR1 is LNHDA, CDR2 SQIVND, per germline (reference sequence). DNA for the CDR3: TGTGCCAGTAGCGTGTTTGATTCACCCCTCCACTTT. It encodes CASSVFDSPLHF.

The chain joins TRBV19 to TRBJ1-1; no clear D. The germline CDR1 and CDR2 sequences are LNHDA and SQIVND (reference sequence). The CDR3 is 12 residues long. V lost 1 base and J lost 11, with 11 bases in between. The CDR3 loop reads CASSIGSNYAFF. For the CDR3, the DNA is TGTGCCAGTAGTATAGGGTCGAATTACGCTTTCTTT.

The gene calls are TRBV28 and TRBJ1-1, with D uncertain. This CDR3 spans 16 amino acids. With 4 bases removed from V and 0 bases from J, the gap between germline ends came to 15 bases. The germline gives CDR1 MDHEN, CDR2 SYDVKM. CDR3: CASSSQIWVMNTEAFF. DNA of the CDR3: TGTGCCAGCAGTTCGCAAATTTGGGTGATGAACACTGAAGCTTTCTTT.

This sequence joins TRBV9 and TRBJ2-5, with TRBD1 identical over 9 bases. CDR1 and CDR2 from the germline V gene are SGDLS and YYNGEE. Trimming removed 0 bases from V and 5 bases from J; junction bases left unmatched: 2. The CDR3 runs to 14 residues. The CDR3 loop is CASSVGTGAETQYF. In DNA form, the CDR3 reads TGTGCCAGCAGCGTAGGGACAGGGGCGGAGACCCAGTACTTC.

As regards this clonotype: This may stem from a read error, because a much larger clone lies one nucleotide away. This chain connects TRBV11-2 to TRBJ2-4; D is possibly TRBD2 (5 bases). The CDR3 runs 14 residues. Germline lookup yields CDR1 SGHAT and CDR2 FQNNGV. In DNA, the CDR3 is TGTGCCAGCAGCTTTTGGAGGTCCAAAAACTTTCAGTACTTC. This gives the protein CASSFWRSKNFQYF.

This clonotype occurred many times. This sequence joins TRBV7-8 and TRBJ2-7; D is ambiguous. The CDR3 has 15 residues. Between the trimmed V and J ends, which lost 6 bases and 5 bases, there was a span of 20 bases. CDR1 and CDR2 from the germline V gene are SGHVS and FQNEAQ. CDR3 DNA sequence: TGTGCCAGCAGTCCCAGGCGCAGTTGGATGGACGAGCAGTACTTC. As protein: CASSPRRSWMDEQYF.

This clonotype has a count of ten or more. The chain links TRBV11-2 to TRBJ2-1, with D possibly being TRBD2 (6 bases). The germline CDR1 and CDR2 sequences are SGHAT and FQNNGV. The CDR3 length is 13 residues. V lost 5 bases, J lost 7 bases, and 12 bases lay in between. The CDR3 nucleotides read TGTGCCAGCAGCAACGGACGGGGGAATGAGCAGTTCTTC. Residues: CASSNGRGNEQFF.

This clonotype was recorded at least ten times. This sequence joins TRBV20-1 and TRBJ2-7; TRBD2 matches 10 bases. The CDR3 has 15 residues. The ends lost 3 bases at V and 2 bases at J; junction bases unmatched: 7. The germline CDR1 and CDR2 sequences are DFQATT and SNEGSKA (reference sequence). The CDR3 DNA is TGCAGTGCTAGCCATAGCGGGAGGCCAACCTACGAGCAGTACTTC. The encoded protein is CSASHSGRPTYEQYF.

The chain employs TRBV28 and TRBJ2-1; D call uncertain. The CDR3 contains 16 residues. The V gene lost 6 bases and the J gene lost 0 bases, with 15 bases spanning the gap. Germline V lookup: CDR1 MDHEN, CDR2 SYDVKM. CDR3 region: CASSANYPSSYNEQFF. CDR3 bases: TGTGCCAGCAGCGCAAACTATCCGAGCTCCTACAATGAGCAGTTCTTC.